This TCR beta chain was recovered during a study of beta chain features in type 1 diabetes. Findings and caveats of the study: For patients, the naive, central memory and Treg TCRB repertoires appeared more alike than for healthy donors. HLA influence on TCRB rearrangement stayed unresolved here. In every one of the four CD4+ subsets, TCRB CDR3s were moderately but significantly shorter in Type 1 diabetes patients.

Trimming at V came to 5 bases and at J to 8 bases, leaving 5 bases not matched to a gene. The CDR3 runs to 13 residues. Germline CDR1 SGHTA, CDR2 FQGNSA. The sample holds a few counts of this clone. No antigen is known for it. Expressed TCRB transcripts were sequenced, since all the RNA that had been isolated was reverse transcribed. TCRdb keeps only in-frame clones here, not all; method: immunoSEQ multiplex PCR. This sample has 250,000 to 350,000 clones, with 14% found just once. The rearrangement uses TRBV7-2 and TRBJ1-2, with 10 positions matching TRBD1. The sample taken for sequencing was central memory CD4+ T cells from blood. This TCR was recovered from a man aged 25 to 40 in good health. CDR3 in amino acids: CASSRQGAQGYTF. The CDR3 DNA reads TGTGCCAGCAGCAGACAGGGGGCGCAGGGCTACACCTTC. The full variable domain, rest sourced from reference TRBV7-2 and TRBJ1-2, is GAGVSQSPSNKVTEKGKDVELRCDPISGHTALYWYRQSLGQGLEFLIYFQGNSAPDKSGLPSDRFSAERTGGSVSTLTIQRTQQEDSAVYLCASSRQGAQGYTFGSGTRLTVV.